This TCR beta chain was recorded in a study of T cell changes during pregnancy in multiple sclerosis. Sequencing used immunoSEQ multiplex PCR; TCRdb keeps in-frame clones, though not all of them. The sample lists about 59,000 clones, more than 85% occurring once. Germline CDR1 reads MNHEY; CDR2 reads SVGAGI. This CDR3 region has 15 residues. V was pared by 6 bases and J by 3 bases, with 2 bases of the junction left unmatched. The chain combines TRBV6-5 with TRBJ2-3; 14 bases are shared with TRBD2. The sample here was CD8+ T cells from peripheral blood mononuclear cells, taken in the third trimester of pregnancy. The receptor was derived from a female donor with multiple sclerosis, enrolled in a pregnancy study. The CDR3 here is CASSRLAGGTDTQYF. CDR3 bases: TGTGCCAGCAGCAGACTAGCGGGAGGGACAGATACGCAGTATTTT.